The clone carrying this TCR beta chain was detected many times. What it recognizes is unknown. The sample belongs to a study of T-cell reconstitution after alpha-beta-depleted transplantation in children. General observations from the study: At around two months after transplant, the alpha-beta T cells were reportedly derived from several hundred expanded clones that came from non-depleted graft cells.

Construction of the TCRbeta library involved unique molecular identifiers. TCRdb re-derived calls from the PCR reads in MiXCR, one entry per CDR3 protein. The sample consists of hundreds of thousands of distinct CDR3 sequences, approximately 8% of them appearing once. Trimming took 4 bases from V and 2 from J; bases not matched to a gene: 9. The germline V gene encodes CDR1 SGHNT and CDR2 YYREEE (reference sequence). The CDR3 runs to 16 residues. This chain links TRBV5-4 with TRBJ1-2; 9 nucleotides match TRBD1. Source: PBMCs, mostly from graft donor cells, taken 180 days after TCRalphabeta/CD19-depleted stem cell transplant. This TCR came from a male patient aged 10-17 years who had a stem cell transplant for acute lymphoblastic leukemia, so the T cells may come from the graft donor. The CDR3 loop is CASSQNSGQGNYGYTF. DNA for the CDR3: TGTGCCAGCAGCCAAAACTCGGGACAGGGCAACTATGGCTACACCTTC. Variable domain in full (rest from reference TRBV5-4 and TRBJ1-2): ETGVTQSPTHLIKTRGQQVTLRCSSQSGHNTVSWYQQALGQGPQFIFQYYREEENGRGNFPPRFSGLQFPNYSSELNVNALELDDSALYLCASSQNSGQGNYGYTFGSGTRLTVV.